This T cell receptor (beta chain) derives from a study of blood T cells in healthy people across ages. Study-level findings and limits: Older age coincided with a roughly linear decline in TCR beta diversity per million T cells. A greater number of naive CD4+ cells and higher diversity distinguished long-lived donors from aged donors. Diversity estimates drawn from one million T cells were deemed underestimates.

The CDR3 contains 15 residues. From germline, CDR1 is LGHNA and CDR2 YSLEER. A note on this clonotype: Its antigen is as yet unknown.

The use of a sample-barcoded 5' primer and a J-beta primer mix characterized a second PCR of about 7 to 12 cycles. TCRdb reprocessed the 5' RACE reads via MiXCR and lists one record per CDR3 protein. The table lists 1.4 million or so distinct CDR3 sequences, 35% to 45% of them singletons. The chain couples TRBV4-3 to TRBJ2-5; 9 bases match TRBD2. The closer fit of TRBJ2-7 to the DNA end suggests the J call may be wrong. The receptor's source is a young woman in good health. Sequenced material: blood. CDR3 loop: CASSQEWREGDEQYF. Written as DNA, the CDR3 is TGCGCCAGCAGCCAAGAATGGCGGGAGGGCGACGAGCAGTACTTC.